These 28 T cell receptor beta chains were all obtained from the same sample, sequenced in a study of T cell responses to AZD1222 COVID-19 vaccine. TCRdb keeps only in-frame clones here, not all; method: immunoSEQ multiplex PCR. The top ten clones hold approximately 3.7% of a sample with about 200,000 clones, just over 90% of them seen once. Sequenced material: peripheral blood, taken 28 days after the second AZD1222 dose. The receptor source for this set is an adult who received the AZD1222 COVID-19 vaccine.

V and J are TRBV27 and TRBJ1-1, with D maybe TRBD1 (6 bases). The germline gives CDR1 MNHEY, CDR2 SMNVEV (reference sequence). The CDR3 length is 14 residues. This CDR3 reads CFVQSRGAPTEAFF. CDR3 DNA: TGTTTCGTACAATCCCGGGGGGCGCCCACTGAAGCTTTCTTT.

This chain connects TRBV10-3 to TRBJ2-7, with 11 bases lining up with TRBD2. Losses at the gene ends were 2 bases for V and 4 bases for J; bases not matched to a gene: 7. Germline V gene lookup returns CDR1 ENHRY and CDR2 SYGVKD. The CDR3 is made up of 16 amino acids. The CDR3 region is CAISEPVAGGPYEQYF. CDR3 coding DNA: TGTGCCATCAGTGAGCCCGTAGCGGGAGGGCCTTACGAGCAGTACTTC.

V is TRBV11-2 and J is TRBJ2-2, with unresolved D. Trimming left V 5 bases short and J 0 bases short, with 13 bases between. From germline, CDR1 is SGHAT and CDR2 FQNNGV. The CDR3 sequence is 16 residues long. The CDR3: CASSRKVSTNTGELFF. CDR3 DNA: TGTGCCAGCAGCCGTAAAGTGTCAACGAACACCGGGGAGCTGTTTTTT. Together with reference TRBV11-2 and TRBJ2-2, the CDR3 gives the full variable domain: EAGVAQSPRYKIIEKRQSVAFWCNPISGHATLYWYQQILGQGPKLLIQFQNNGVVDDSQLPKDRFSAERLKGVDSTLKIQPAKLEDSAVYLCASSRKVSTNTGELFFGEGSRLTVL.

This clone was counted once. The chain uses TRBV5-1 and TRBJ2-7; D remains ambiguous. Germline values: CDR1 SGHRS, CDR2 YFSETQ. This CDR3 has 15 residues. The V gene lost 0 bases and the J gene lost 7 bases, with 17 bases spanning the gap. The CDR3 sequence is CASSLGPGKLGEQYF. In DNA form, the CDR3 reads TGCGCCAGCAGCTTGGGGCCAGGTAAATTGGGTGAGCAGTACTTC.

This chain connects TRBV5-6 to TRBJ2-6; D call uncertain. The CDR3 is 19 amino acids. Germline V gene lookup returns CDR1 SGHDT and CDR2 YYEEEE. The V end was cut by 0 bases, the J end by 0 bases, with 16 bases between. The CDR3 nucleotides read TGTGCCAGCAGCTTGGAGGCCCGGAACCACCACTCTGGGGCCAACGTCCTGACTTTC. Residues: CASSLEARNHHSGANVLTF.

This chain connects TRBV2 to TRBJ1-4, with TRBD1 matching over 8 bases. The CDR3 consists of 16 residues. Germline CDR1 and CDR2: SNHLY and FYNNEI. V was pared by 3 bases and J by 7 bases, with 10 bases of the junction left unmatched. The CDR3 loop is CASSDARGHLFEKLFF. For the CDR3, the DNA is TGTGCCAGCAGTGATGCCAGGGGGCATCTATTTGAAAAACTGTTTTTT.

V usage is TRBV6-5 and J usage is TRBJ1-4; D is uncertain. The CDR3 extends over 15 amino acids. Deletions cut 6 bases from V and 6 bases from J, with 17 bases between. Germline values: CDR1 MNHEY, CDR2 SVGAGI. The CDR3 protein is CASRLDGRMDEKLFF. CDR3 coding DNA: TGTGCCAGCAGACTCGACGGCCGTATGGATGAAAAACTGTTTTTT.

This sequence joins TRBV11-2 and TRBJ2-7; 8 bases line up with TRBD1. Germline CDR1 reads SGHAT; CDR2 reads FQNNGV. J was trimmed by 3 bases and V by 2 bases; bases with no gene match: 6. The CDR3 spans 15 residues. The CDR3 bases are TGTGCCAGCAGCTTACCCGGGACAGGACTCTACGAGCAGTACTTC. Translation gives CASSLPGTGLYEQYF.

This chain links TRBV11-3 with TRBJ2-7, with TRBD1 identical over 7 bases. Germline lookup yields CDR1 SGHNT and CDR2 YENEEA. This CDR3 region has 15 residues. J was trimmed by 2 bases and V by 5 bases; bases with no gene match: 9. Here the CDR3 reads CASSPPGTVAYEQYF. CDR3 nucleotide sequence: TGTGCCAGCAGCCCACCCGGGACAGTCGCCTACGAGCAGTACTTC.

The CDR3 DNA follows: TGTGCCAGCAGTTTACCCGTAGGTAGCAATCAGCCCCAGCATTTT. Translating gives CASSLPVGSNQPQHF. The V gene is TRBV28, the J gene TRBJ1-5; no firm D call. Germline V CDR1 and CDR2: MDHEN, SYDVKM. The CDR3 is 15 amino acids. With 2 bases removed from V and 0 bases from J, the gap between germline ends came to 8 bases.

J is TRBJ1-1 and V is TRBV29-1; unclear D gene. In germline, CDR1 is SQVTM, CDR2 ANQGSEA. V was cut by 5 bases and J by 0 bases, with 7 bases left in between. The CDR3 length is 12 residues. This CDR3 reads CSVKQLNTEAFF. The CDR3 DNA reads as TGCAGCGTTAAACAGCTGAACACTGAAGCTTTCTTT.

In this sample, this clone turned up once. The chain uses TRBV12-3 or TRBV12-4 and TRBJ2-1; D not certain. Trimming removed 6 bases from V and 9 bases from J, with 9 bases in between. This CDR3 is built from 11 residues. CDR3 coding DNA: TGTGCCAGCAGGCTGGTCGGTGAGCAGTTCTTC. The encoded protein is CASRLVGEQFF.

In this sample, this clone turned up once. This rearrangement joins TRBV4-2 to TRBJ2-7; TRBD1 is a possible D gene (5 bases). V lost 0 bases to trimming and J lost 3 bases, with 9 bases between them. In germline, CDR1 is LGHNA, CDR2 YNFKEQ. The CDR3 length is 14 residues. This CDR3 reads CASSQDTGNYEQYF. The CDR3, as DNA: TGTGCCAGCAGCCAAGATACAGGCAACTACGAGCAGTACTTC.

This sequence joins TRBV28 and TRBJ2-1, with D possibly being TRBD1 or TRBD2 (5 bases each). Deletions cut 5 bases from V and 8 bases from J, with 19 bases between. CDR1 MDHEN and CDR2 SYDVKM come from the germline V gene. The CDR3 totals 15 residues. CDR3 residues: CASSNPRESVDEQFF. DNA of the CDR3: TGTGCCAGCAGTAACCCCAGGGAGTCGGTTGATGAGCAGTTCTTC.

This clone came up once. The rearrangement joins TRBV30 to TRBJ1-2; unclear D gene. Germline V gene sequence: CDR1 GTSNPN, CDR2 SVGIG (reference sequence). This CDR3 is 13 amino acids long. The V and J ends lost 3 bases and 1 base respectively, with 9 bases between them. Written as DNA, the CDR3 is TGTGCCTGGAGGCAGGCGTTTAACTATGGCTACACCTTC. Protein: CAWRQAFNYGYTF.

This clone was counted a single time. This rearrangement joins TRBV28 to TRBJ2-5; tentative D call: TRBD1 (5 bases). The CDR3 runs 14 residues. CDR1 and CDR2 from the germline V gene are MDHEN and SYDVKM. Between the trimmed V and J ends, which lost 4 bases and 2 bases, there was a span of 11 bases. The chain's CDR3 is CASSSLPGQETQYF. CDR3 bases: TGTGCCAGCAGTTCCCTCCCAGGGCAAGAGACCCAGTACTTC.

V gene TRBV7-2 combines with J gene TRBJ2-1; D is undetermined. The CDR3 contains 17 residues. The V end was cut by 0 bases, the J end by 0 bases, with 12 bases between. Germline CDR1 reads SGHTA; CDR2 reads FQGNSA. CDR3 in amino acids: CASSLAPAHHSYNEQFF. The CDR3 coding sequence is TGTGCCAGCAGCTTAGCCCCCGCCCACCACTCCTACAATGAGCAGTTCTTC.

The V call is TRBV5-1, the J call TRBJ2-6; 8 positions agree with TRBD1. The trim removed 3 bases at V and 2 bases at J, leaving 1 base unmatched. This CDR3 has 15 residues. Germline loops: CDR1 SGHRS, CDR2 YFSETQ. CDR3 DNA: TGCGCCAGCAGCTCGGACAGGGCTGGGGCCAACGTCCTGACTTTC. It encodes CASSSDRAGANVLTF.

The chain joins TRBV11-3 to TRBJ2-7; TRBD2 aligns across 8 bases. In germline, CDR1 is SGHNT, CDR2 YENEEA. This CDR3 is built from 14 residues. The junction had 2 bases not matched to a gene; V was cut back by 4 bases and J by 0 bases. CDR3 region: CASSSGTSSYEQYF. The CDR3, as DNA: TGTGCCAGCAGCTCCGGGACTAGCTCCTACGAGCAGTACTTC.

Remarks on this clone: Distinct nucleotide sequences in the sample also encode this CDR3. The CDR3 region is CASSVGTGNTGELFF. The DNA of the CDR3 is TGTGCCAGCAGCGTAGGTACAGGGAACACCGGGGAGCTGTTTTTT. The V call is TRBV9, the J call TRBJ2-2, with D tentatively TRBD1 (5 bases). The CDR3 spans 15 residues. Trimming cost V 0 bases and J 1 base, with 7 bases left between them. The V gene's germline CDR1 is SGDLS and CDR2 YYNGEE.

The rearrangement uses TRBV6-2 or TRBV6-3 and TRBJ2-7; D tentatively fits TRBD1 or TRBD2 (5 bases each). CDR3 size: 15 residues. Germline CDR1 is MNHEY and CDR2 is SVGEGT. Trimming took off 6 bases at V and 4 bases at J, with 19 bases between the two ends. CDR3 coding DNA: TGTGCCAGCAGACCTCCCCGGGACGGGGCATACGAGCAGTACTTC. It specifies CASRPPRDGAYEQYF.

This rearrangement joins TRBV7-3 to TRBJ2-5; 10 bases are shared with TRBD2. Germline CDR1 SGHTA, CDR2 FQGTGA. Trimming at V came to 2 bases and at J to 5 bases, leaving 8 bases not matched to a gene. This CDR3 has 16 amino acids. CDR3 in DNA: TGTGCCAGCAGCTTACGGGCTAGCGGGAGAGTTGAGACCCAGTACTTC. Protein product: CASSLRASGRVETQYF.

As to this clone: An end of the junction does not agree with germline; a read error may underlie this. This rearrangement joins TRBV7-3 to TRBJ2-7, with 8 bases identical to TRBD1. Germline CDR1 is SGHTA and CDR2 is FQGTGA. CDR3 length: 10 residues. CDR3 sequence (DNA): TGTGCCAGCAGCCTCCGGACAGGGAACTTC. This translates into CASSLRTGNF. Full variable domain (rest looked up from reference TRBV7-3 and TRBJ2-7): GAGVSQTPSNKVTEKGKYVELRCDPISGHTALYWYRQSLGQGPEFLIYFQGTGAADDSGLPNDRFFAVRPEGSVSTLKIQRTERGDSAVYLCASSLRTGNFGPGTRLTVT.

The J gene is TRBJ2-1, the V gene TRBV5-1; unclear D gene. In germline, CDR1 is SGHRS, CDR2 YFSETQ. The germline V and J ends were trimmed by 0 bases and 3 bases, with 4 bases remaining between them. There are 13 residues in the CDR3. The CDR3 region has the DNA TGCGCCAGCAGCTTGGCAGACTACAATGAGCAGTTCTTC. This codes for CASSLADYNEQFF.

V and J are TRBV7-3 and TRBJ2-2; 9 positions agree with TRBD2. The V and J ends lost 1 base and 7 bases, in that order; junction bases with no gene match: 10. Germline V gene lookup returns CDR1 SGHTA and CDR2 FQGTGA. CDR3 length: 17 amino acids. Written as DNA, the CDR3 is TGTGCCAGCAGCTTAAACTGGGCGGGAGGGCCGGACGGGGAGCTGTTTTTT. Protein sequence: CASSLNWAGGPDGELFF.

The CDR3 loop is CASSSNRVDYGYTF. The DNA of the CDR3 is TGTGCCAGTAGTAGTAACAGGGTGGACTATGGCTACACCTTC. This rearrangement joins TRBV19 to TRBJ1-2; a weak D match, TRBD1 (6 bases). Trimming removed 4 bases at V and 3 bases at J, with 12 bases between. Germline CDR1 is LNHDA and CDR2 is SQIVND (reference sequence). The CDR3 is made up of 14 amino acids.

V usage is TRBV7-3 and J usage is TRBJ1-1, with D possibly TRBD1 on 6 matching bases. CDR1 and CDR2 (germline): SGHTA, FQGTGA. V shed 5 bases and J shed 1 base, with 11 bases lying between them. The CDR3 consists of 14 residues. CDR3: CASSETRGNTEAFF. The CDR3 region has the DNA TGTGCCAGCAGCGAGACCAGGGGGAACACTGAAGCTTTCTTT.

The chain's CDR3 is CASSLSKNTEAFF. The CDR3 DNA reads TGTGCCAGCAGTCTTTCTAAGAACACTGAAGCTTTCTTT. The rearrangement joins TRBV27 to TRBJ1-1; no definite D call. V was clipped by 5 bases and J by 1 base, with 8 bases between them. CDR3 length equals 13 residues. Germline V gene data show CDR1 as MNHEY and CDR2 as SMNVEV (reference sequence).